This record concerns one T cell receptor (beta chain) sequence. This specimen belongs to a study of blood T cell repertoires in COVID-19. Clones were read by immunoSEQ multiplex PCR, and TCRdb kept only the in-frame ones, dropping some. The sample lists roughly 280,000 clones, about 88% occurring once. This CDR3 contains 13 residues. Trimming cost V 4 bases and J 3 bases, with 10 bases left between them. Germline CDR1 is ENHRY and CDR2 is SYGVKD. This TCR was sampled from a woman in her twenties or thirties with COVID-19, enrolled during active disease. Sequenced input: peripheral blood. The chain combines TRBV10-3 with TRBJ2-7; the D gene is possibly TRBD2 (5 bases). CDR3 protein: CAISGEGNYEQYF. The DNA for the CDR3 is TGTGCCATCAGTGGCGAGGGAAACTACGAGCAGTACTTC.